Detailed here is one T cell receptor (beta chain). The record originates from a study of cytomegalovirus exposure and HLA in healthy donors. PCR employed 60 Vbeta and 13 Jbeta primers. The assay was immunoSEQ multiplex PCR, and TCRdb's table has in-frame clones only and misses some. Among approximately 120,000 clones, 72% were seen once, and the ten largest hold less than 4.5%. The CDR3 covers 15 residues. Trimming shortened V by 5 bases and J by 5 bases, and 17 bases separated the two germline ends. Germline CDR1 reads MDHEN; CDR2 reads SYDVKM. V is TRBV28 and J is TRBJ2-3; weak D call: TRBD2 (6 bases). The sequence derives from a man aged 25 to 45 in good health and CMV-seronegative. The sample was PBMCs. The CDR3 DNA follows: TGTGCCAGCAGTCAGCAACGGGACTTGGTAGATACGCAGTATTTT. Its translation is CASSQQRDLVDTQYF.